This T cell receptor (beta chain) derives from a study of blood T cell repertoires in COVID-19. Study summary: COVID-19 samples from acute and convalescent phases originated in the United States, Italy and Spain. Sources were T cells, B-cell-depleted T cells, or PBMCs; the material itself was cDNA or gDNA.

This CDR3 is 16 amino acids long. The V gene's germline CDR1 is MGHRA and CDR2 YSYEKL. The V and J ends lost 0 bases and 7 bases respectively, with 16 bases between them. Original analysis: Amplification of reference gene primers provided the estimated nucleated cell counts. Measured with immunoSEQ multiplex PCR; TCRdb has only the in-frame clones, and not every one. The V and J calls and clone size come from that table; D and trimming were worked out from the DNA. This sample yields approximately 70,000 clones, of which 79% are seen a single time; 9.8% belongs to the top ten. The chain is built from TRBV4-1 and TRBJ2-1; possibly TRBD1 for D (5 bases). Sequenced material: peripheral blood. This sequence originates from a woman in her forties or fifties with acute or convalescent COVID-19. The chain's CDR3 is CASSQEMGLPRNEQFF. CDR3 nucleotides: TGCGCCAGCAGCCAAGAGATGGGGCTACCTAGGAATGAGCAGTTCTTC.